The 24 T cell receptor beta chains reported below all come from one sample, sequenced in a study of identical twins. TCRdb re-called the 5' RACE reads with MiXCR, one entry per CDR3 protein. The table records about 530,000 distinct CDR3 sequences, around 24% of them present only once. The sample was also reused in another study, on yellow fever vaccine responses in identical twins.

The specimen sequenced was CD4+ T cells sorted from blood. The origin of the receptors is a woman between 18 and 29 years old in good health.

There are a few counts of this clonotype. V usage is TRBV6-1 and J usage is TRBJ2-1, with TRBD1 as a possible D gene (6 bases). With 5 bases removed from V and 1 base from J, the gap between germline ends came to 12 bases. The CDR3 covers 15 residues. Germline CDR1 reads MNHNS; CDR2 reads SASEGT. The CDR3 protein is CASSRDIRSYNEQFF. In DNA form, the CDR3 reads TGTGCCAGCAGTCGGGACATCCGTTCCTACAATGAGCAGTTCTTC.

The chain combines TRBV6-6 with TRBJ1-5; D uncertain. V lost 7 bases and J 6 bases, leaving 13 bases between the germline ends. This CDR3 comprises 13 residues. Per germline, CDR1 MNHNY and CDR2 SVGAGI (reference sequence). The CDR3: CASTTGFAQPQHF. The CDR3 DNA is TGTGCCAGCACCACGGGGTTTGCTCAGCCCCAGCATTTT.

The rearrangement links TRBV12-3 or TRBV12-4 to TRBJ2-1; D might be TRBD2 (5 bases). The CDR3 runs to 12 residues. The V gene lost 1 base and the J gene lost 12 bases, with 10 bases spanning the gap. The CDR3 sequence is CASSLVLVPQFF. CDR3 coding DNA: TGTGCCAGCAGTTTAGTACTAGTGCCGCAGTTCTTC.

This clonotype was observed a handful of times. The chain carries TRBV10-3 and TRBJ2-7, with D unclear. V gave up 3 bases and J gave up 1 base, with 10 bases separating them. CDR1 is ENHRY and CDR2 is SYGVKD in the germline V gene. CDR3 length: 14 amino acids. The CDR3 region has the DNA TGTGCCATCAGTGATCAAGGCAAGTCCTACGAGCAGTACTTC. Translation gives CAISDQGKSYEQYF.

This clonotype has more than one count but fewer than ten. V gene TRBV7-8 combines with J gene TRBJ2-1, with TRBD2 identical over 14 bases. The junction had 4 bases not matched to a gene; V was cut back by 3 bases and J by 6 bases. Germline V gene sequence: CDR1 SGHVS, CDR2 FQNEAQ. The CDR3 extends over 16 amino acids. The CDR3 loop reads CASSLSGTSGGNEQFF. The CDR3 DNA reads TGTGCCAGCAGCTTGTCCGGGACTAGCGGGGGCAATGAGCAGTTCTTC. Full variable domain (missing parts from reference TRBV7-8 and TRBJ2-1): GAGVSQSPRYKVAKRGQDVALRCDPISGHVSLFWYQQALGQGPEFLTYFQNEAQLDKSGLPSDRFFAERPEGSVSTLKIQRTQQEDSAVYLCASSLSGTSGGNEQFFGPGTRLTVL.

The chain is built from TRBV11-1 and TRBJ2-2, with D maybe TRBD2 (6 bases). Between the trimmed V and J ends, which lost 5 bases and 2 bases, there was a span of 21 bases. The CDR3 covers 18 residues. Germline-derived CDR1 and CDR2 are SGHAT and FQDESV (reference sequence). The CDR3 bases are TGTGCCAGCAGCCCCTCTCCTAGCCTAGCGAGAAACACCGGGGAGCTGTTTTTT. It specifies CASSPSPSLARNTGELFF.

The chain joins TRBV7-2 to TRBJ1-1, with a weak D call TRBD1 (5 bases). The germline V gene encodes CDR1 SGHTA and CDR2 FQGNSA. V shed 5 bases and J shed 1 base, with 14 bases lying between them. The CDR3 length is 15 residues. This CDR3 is CASSRPLTGNTEAFF. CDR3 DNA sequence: TGTGCCAGCAGCCGTCCGCTTACAGGGAACACTGAAGCTTTCTTT.

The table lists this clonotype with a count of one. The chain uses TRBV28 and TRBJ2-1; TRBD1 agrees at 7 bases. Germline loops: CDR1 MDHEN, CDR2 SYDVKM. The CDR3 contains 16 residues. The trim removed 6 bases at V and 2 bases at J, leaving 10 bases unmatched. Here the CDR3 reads CASRDSGTVAYNEQFF. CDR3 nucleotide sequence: TGTGCCAGCAGGGATTCGGGGACAGTTGCCTACAATGAGCAGTTCTTC.

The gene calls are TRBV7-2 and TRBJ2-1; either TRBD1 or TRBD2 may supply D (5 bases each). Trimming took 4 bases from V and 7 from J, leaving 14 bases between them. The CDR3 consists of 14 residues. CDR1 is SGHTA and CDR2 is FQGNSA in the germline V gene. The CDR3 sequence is CASSYWDGMNEQFF. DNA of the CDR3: TGTGCCAGCAGCTACTGGGACGGAATGAATGAGCAGTTCTTC.

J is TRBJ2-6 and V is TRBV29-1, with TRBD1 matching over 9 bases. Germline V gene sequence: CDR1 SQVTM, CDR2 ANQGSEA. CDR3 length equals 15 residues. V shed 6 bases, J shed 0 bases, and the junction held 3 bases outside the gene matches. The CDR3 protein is CSVGTGNSGANVLTF. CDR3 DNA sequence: TGCAGCGTCGGGACAGGGAACTCTGGGGCCAACGTCCTGACTTTC.

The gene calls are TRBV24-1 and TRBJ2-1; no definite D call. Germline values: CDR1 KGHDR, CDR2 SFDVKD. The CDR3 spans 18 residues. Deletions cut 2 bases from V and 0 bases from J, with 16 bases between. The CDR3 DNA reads TGTGCCACCAGTGATTCTTCAGTTGGGCGAAGCTCCTACAATGAGCAGTTCTTC. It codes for CATSDSSVGRSSYNEQFF.

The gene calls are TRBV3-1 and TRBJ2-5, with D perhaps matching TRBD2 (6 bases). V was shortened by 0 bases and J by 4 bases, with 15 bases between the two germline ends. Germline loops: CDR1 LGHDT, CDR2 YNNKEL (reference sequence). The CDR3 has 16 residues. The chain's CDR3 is CASSQDVGRLGETQYF. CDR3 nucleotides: TGTGCCAGCAGCCAAGACGTCGGGAGACTGGGAGAGACCCAGTACTTC.

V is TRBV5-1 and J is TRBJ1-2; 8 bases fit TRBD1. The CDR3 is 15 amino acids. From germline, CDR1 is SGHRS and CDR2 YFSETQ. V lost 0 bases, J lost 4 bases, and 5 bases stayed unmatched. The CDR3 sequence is CASSLAGQASYGYTF. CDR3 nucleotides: TGCGCCAGCAGCTTGGCGGGACAGGCGAGCTATGGCTACACCTTC.

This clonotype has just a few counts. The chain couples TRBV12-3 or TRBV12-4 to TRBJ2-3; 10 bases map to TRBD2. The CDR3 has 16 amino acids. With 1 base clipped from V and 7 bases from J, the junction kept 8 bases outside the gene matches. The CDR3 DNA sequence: TGTGCCAGCAGTTTAGTGGTAGCGGGGGGCCCAAATACGCAGTATTTT. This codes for CASSLVVAGGPNTQYF.

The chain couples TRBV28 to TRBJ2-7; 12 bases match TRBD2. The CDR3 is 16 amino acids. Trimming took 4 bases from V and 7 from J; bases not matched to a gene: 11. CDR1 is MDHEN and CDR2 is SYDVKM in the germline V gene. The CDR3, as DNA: TGTGCCAGCAGTTCATCCCGACTAGCGGGAGTTGGGGAGCAGTACTTC. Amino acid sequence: CASSSSRLAGVGEQYF.

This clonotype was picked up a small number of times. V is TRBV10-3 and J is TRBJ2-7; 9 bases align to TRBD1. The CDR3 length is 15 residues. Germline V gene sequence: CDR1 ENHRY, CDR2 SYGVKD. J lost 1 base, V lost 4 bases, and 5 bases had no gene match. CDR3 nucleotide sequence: TGTGCCATCAGTGGGGACAGGGTTGGTTCCTACGAGCAGTACGTC. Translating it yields CAISGDRVGSYEQYV.

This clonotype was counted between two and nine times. The CDR3 sequence: CSATGQGADTQYF. CDR3 DNA sequence: TGCAGTGCAACCGGACAGGGCGCAGATACGCAGTATTTT. The chain carries TRBV20-1 and TRBJ2-3; 8 bases are shared with TRBD1. The CDR3 covers 13 residues. V trimming: 6 bases; J trimming: 4 bases; junction bases outside the gene matches: 6. Germline values: CDR1 DFQATT, CDR2 SNEGSKA (reference sequence).

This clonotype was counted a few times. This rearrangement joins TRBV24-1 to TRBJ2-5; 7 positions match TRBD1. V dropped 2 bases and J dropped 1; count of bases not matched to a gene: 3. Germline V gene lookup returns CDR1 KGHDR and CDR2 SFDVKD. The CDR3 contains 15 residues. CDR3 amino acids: CATSDWTGPQETQYF. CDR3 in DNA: TGTGCCACCAGTGATTGGACAGGACCCCAAGAGACCCAGTACTTC.

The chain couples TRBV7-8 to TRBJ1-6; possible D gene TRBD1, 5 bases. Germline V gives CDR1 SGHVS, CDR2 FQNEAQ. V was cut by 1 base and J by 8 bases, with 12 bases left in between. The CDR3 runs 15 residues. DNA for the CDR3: TGTGCCAGCAGCTTAGTGGCAGGGATGGATTCACCCCTCCACTTT. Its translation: CASSLVAGMDSPLHF.

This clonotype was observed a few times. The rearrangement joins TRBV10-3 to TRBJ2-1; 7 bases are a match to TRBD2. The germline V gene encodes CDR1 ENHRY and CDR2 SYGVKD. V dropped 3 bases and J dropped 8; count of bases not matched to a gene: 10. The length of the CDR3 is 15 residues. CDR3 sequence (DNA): TGTGCCATCAGTGACCCAGGAGGGACTAAGGATGAGCAGTTCTTC. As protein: CAISDPGGTKDEQFF.

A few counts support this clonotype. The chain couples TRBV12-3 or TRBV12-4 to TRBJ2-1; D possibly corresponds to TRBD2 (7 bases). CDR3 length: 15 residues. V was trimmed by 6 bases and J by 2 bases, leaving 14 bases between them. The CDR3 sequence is CASSPRGGPYNEQFF. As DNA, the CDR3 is TGTGCCAGCAGCCCTCGCGGGGGCCCCTACAATGAGCAGTTCTTC.

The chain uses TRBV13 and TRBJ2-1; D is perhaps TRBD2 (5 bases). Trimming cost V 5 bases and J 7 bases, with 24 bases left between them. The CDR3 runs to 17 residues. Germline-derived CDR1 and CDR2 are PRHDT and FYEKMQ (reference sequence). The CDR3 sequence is CASSPPGGGSMRNEQFF. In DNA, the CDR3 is TGTGCCAGCAGCCCCCCAGGAGGTGGGAGTATGAGGAATGAGCAGTTCTTC.

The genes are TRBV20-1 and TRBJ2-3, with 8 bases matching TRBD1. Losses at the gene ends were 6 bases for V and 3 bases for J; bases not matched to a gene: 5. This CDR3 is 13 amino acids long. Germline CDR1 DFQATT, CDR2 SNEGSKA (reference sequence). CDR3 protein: CSAQGARTDTQYF. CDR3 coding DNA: TGCAGTGCCCAGGGGGCGCGGACAGATACGCAGTATTTT.

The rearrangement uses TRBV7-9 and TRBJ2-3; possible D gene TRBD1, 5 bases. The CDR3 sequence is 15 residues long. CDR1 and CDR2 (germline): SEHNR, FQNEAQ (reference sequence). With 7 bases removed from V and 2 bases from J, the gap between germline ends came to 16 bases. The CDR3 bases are TGTGCCAGCACGCATGGGGCAAGCTACACAGATACGCAGTATTTT. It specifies CASTHGASYTDTQYF.